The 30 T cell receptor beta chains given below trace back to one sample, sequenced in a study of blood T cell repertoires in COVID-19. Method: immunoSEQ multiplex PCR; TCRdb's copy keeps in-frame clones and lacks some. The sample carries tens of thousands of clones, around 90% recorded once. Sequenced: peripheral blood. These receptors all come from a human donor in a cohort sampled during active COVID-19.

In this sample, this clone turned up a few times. CDR3 amino acids: CASSDSESNEQFF. CDR3 bases: TGTGCCAGCAGTGACTCCGAGTCGAATGAGCAGTTCTTC. The genes are TRBV6-4 and TRBJ2-1; D call uncertain. This CDR3 spans 13 amino acids. V lost 0 bases and J lost 7, with 7 bases in between. Germline CDR1 is MRHNA and CDR2 is SNTAGT.

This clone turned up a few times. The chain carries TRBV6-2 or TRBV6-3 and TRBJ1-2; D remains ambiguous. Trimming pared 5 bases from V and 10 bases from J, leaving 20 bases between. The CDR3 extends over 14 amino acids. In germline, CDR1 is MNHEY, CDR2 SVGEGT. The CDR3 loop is CASSPLSRELAYTF. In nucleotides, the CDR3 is TGTGCCAGCAGTCCGTTGAGCCGGGAACTCGCCTACACCTTC.

DNA for the CDR3: TGTGCCAGCATAGATAACGAGCAGTACTTC. Translated, it gives CASIDNEQYF. The V and J genes are TRBV6-5 and TRBJ2-7; D unresolved. The germline V and J ends were trimmed by 7 bases and 5 bases, with 6 bases remaining between them. CDR1 and CDR2 from the germline V gene are MNHEY and SVGAGI. The CDR3 has 10 residues.

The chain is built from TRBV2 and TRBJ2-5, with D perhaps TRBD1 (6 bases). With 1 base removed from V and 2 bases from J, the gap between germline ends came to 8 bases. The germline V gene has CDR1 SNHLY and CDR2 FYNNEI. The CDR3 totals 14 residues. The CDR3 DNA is TGTGCCAGCAGTGAAGACAGGGTACAAGAGACCCAGTACTTC. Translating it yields CASSEDRVQETQYF.

The CDR3, as DNA: TGTGCCAGTAGTATAAGGCCCCTGGGTCCGACGGGTGAGCAGTTCTTC. Protein product: CASSIRPLGPTGEQFF. The chain uses TRBV19 and TRBJ2-1; D gene unclear. Germline V gene data show CDR1 as LNHDA and CDR2 as SQIVND (reference sequence). V shed 2 bases and J shed 9 bases, with 20 bases lying between them. The CDR3 loop spans 16 amino acids.

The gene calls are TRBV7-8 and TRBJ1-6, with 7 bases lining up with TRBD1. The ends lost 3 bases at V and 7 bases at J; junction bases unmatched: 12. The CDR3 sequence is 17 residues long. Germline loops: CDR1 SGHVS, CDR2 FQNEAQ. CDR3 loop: CASSLTGKKSANSPLHF. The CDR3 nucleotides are TGTGCCAGCAGCTTGACAGGGAAAAAGTCAGCAAATTCACCCCTCCACTTT.

CDR3 DNA: TGTGCCAGCACCCAAGCGGGGGGCAACAATGAGCAGTTCTTC. It encodes CASTQAGGNNEQFF. This sequence joins TRBV6-5 and TRBJ2-1; 9 nucleotides line up with TRBD2. The ends lost 7 bases at V and 5 bases at J; junction bases unmatched: 6. The CDR3 runs to 14 residues. Germline lookup yields CDR1 MNHEY and CDR2 SVGAGI.

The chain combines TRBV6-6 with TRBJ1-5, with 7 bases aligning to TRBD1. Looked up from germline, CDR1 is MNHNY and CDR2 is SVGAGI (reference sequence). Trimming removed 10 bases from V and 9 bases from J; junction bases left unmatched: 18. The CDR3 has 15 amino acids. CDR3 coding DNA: TGTGCCACAGGGGAAGGCCGGGACAGAGCTAGGCCCCAGCATTTT. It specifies CATGEGRDRARPQHF.

CDR3 protein: CASRQADSGNTIYF. The CDR3 nucleotides are TGCGCCAGCAGACAGGCCGACTCTGGAAACACCATATATTTT. The chain has TRBV5-1 and TRBJ1-3; TRBD1 is a possible D gene (5 bases). The CDR3 sequence is 14 residues long. V was pared by 5 bases and J by 0 bases, with 9 bases between. The germline gives CDR1 SGHRS, CDR2 YFSETQ.

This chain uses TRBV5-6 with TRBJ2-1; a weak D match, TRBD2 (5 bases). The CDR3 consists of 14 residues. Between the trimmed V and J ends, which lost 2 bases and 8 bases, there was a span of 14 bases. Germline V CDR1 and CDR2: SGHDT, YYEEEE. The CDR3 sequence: CASSLSLGDDEQFF. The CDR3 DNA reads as TGTGCCAGCAGCTTAAGTTTGGGAGACGATGAGCAGTTCTTC.

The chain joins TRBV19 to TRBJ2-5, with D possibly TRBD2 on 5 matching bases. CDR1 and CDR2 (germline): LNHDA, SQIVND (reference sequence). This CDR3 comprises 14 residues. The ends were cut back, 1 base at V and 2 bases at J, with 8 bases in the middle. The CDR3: CASSIGRGQETQYF. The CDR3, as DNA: TGTGCCAGTAGTATAGGCCGGGGACAAGAGACCCAGTACTTC.

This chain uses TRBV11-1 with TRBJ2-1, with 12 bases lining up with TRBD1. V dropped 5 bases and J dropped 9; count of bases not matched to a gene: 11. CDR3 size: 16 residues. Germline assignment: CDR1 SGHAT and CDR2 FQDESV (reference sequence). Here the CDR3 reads CASSQYRDRGHGEQFF. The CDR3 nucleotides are TGTGCCAGCAGCCAATATCGGGACAGGGGGCACGGTGAGCAGTTCTTC.

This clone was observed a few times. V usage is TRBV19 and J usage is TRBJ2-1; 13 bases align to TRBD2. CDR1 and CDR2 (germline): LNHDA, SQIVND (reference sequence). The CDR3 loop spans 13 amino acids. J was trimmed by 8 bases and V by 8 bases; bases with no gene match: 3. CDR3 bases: TGTGCCAGTGGACTAGCGGGAGCCGATGAGCAGTTCTTC. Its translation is CASGLAGADEQFF.

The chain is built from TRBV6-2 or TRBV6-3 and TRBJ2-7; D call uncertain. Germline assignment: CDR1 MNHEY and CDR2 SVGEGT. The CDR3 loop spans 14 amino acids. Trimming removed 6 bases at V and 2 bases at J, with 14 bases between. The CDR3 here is CASSFIPEAYEQYF. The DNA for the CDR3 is TGTGCCAGCAGCTTTATCCCCGAGGCCTACGAGCAGTACTTC.

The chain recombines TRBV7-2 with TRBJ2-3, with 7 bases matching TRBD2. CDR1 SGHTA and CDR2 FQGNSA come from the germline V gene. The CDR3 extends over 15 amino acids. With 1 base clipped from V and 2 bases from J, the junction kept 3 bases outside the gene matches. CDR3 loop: CASSLEAGVTDTQYF. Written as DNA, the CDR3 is TGTGCCAGCAGCTTAGAGGCGGGAGTCACAGATACGCAGTATTTT.

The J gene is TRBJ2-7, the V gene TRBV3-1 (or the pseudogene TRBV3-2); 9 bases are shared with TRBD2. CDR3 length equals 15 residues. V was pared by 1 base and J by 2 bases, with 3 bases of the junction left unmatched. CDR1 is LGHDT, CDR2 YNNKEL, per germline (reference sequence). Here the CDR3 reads CASSQAASGAYEQYF. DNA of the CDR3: TGTGCCAGCAGCCAAGCCGCTAGCGGGGCCTACGAGCAGTACTTC.

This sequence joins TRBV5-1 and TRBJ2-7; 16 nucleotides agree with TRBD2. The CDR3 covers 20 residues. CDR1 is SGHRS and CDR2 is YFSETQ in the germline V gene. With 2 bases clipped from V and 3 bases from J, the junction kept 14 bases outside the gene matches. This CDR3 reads CASSLVPGTSGRARLYEQYF. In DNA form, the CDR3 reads TGCGCCAGCAGCTTAGTACCGGGGACTAGCGGGAGGGCCCGGCTCTACGAGCAGTACTTC.

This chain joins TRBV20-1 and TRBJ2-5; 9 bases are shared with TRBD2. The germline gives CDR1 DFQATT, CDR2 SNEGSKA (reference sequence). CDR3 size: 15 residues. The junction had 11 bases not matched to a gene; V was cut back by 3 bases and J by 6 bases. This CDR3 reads CSASPERGARKTQYF. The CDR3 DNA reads TGCAGTGCTAGTCCGGAGCGGGGGGCTCGAAAGACCCAGTACTTC.

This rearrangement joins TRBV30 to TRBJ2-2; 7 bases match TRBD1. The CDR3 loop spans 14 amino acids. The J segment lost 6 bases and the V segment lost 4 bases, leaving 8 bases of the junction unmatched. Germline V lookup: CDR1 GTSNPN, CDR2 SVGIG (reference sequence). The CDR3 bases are TGTGCCTGGACGAGGGGGCCGGAGGCCGGGGAGCTGTTTTTT. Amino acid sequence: CAWTRGPEAGELFF.

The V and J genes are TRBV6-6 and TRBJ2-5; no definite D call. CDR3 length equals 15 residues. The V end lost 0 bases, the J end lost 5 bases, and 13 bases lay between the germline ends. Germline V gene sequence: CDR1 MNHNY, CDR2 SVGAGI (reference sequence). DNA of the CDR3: TGTGCCAGCAGTTACTCGCGACATCCTGGGGAGACCCAGTACTTC. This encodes CASSYSRHPGETQYF.

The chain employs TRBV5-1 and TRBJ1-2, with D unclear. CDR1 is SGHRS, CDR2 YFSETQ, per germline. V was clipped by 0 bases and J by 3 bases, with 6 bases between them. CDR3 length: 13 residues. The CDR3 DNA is TGCGCCAGCAGCTTGGCCGGGGACTATGGCTACACCTTC. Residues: CASSLAGDYGYTF.

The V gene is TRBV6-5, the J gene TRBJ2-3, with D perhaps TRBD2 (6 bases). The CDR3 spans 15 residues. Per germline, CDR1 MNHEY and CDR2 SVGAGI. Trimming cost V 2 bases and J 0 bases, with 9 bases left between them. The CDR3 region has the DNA TGTGCCAGCAGTTACGGAGGGTTTAGCACAGATACGCAGTATTTT. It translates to CASSYGGFSTDTQYF.

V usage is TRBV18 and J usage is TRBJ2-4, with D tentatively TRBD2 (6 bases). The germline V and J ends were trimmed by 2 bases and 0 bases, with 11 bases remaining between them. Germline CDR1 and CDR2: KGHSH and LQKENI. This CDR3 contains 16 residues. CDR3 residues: CASSPSGELAKNIQYF. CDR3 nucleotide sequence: TGTGCCAGCTCACCATCGGGGGAACTAGCCAAAAACATTCAGTACTTC.

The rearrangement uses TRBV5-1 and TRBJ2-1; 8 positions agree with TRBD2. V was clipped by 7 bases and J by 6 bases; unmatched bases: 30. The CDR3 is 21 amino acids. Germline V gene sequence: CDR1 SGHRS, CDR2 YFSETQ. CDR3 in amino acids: CASRSGSGRNRILRGGNEQFF. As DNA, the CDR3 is TGCGCCAGCCGCTCGGGTAGCGGCAGAAATCGGATCCTCCGGGGGGGCAATGAGCAGTTCTTC.

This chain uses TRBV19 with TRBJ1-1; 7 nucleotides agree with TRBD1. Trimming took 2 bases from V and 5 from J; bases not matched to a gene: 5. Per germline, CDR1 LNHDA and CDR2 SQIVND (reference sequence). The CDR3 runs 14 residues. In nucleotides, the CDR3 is TGTGCCAGTAGTATAAGGGGGCGCCATACTGAAGCTTTCTTT. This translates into CASSIRGRHTEAFF. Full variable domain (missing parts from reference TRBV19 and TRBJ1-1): DGGITQSPKYLFRKEGQNVTLSCEQNLNHDAMYWYRQDPGQGLRLIYYSQIVNDFQKGDIAEGYSVSREKKESFPLTVTSAQKNPTAFYLCASSIRGRHTEAFFGQGTRLTVV.

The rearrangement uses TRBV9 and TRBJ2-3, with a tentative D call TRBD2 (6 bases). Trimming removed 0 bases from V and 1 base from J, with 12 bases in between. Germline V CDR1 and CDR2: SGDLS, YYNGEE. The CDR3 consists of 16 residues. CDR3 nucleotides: TGTGCCAGCAGCGTAGTGACTAGTTTGGGCACAGATACGCAGTATTTT. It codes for CASSVVTSLGTDTQYF. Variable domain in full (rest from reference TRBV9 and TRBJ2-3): DSGVTQTPKHLITATGQRVTLRCSPRSGDLSVYWYQQSLDQGLQFLIQYYNGEERAKGNILERFSAQQFPDLHSELNLSSLELGDSALYFCASSVVTSLGTDTQYFGPGTRLTVL.

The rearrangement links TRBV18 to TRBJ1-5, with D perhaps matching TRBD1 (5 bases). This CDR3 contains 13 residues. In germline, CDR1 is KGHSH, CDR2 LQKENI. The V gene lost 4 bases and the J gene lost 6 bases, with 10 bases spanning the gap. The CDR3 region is CASSLREGQPQHF. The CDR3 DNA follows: TGTGCCAGCTCACTCAGGGAGGGTCAGCCCCAGCATTTT.

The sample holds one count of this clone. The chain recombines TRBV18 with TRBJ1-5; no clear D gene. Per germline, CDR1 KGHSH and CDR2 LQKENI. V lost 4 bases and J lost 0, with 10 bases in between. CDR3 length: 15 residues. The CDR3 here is CASSLTGISNQPQHF. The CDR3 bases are TGTGCCAGCTCACTCACGGGGATTAGCAATCAGCCCCAGCATTTT.

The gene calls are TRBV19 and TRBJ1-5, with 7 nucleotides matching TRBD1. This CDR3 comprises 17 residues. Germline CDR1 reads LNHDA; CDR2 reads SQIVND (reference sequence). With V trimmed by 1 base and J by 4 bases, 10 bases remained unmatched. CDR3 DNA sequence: TGTGCCAGTAGTATAGGGTTGCCGGACAGGACAAATCAGCCCCAGCATTTT. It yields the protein CASSIGLPDRTNQPQHF.

CDR3 DNA sequence: TGTGCTAGTGGCCTTGGGGGGGGGTGGACTGAAGCTTTCTTT. Its protein is CASGLGGGWTEAFF. This chain joins TRBV12-5 and TRBJ1-1; a possible D gene is TRBD1 (5 bases). CDR1 is LGHNT, CDR2 FRNRAP, per germline. This CDR3 spans 14 amino acids. Trimming took 6 bases from V and 5 from J, leaving 16 bases between them.